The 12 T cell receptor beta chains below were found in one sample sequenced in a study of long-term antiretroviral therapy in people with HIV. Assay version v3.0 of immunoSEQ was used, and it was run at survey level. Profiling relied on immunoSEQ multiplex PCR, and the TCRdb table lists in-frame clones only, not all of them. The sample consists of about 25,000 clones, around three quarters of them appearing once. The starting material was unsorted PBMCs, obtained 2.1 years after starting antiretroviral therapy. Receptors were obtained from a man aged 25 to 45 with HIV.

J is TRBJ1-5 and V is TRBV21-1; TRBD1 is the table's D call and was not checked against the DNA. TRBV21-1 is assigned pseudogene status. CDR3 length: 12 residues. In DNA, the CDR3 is TGTGCCTGGGACAGCATCAATCAGCCCCAGCATTTT. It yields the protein CAWDSINQPQHF.

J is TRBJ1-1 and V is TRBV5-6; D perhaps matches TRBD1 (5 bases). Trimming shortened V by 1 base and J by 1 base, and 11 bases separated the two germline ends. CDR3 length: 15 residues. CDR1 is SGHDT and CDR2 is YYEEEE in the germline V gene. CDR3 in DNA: TGTGCCAGCAGCTTGAGGGGAGCTCCGAACACTGAAGCTTTCTTT. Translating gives CASSLRGAPNTEAFF.

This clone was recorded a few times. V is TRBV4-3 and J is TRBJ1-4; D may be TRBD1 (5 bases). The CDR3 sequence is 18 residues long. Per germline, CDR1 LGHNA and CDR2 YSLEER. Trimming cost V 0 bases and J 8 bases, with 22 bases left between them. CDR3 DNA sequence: TGCGCCAGCAGCCAAGAGGGGTTGGGAGGCACAGGATACGAAAAACTGTTTTTT. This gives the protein CASSQEGLGGTGYEKLFF.

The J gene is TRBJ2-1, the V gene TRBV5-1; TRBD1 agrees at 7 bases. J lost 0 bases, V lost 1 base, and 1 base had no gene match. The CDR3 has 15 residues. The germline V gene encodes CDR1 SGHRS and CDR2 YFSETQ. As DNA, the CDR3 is TGCGCCAGCAGCTTGCAGGGGGTCTCCTACAATGAGCAGTTCTTC. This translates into CASSLQGVSYNEQFF.

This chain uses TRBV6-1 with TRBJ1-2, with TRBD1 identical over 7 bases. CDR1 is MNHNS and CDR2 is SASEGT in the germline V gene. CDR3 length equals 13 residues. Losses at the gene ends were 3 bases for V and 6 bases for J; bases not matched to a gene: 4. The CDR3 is CASSETGRDGYTF. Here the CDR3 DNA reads TGTGCCAGCAGTGAGACAGGGAGGGATGGCTACACCTTC.

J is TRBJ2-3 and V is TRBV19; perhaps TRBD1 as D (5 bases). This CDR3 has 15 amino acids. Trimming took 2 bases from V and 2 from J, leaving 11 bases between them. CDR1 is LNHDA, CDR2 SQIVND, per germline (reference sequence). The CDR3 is CASSIRAGPTDTQYF. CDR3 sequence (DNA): TGTGCCAGTAGTATAAGGGCAGGGCCCACAGATACGCAGTATTTT.

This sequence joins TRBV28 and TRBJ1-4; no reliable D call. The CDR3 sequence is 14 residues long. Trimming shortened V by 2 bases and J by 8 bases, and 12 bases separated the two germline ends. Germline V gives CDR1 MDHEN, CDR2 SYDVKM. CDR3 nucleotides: TGTGCCAGCAGTTTAGGTGGGGAGAGGGAAAAACTGTTTTTT. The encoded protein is CASSLGGEREKLFF.

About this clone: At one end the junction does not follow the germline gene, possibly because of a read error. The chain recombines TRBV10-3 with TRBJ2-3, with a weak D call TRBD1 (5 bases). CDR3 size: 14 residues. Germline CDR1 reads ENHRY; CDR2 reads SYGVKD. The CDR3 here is CAISKDSLGDAQYF. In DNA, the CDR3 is TGTGCCATCAGCAAAGACAGTCTAGGAGATGCGCAGTATTTT.

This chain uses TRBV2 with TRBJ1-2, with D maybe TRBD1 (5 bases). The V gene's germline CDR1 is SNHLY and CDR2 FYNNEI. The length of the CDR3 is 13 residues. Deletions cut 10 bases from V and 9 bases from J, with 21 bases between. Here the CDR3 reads CATHAGTDGCYTF. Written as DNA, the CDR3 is TGTGCCACTCATGCCGGGACCGATGGATGCTACACCTTC.

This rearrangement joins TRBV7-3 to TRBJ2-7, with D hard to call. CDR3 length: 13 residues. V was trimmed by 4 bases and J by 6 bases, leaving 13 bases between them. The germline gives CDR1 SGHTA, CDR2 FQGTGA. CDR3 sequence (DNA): TGTGCCAGCAGCTCCGGGTTGGGGTCCGAGCAGTACTTC. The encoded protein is CASSSGLGSEQYF.

CDR3 sequence reads: CAWTWEGGEQFF. CDR3 coding DNA: TGTGCCTGGACCTGGGAGGGTGGGGAGCAGTTCTTC. V gene TRBV30 combines with J gene TRBJ2-1; 7 bases map to TRBD2. The J segment lost 10 bases and the V segment lost 4 bases, leaving 7 bases of the junction unmatched. This CDR3 comprises 12 residues. CDR1 is GTSNPN and CDR2 is SVGIG in the germline V gene (reference sequence).

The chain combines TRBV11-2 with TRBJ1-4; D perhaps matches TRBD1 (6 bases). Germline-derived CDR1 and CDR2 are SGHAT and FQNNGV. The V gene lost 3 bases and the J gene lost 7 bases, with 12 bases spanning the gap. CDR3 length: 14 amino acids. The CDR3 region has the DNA TGTGCCAGCAGCTTGACAGGCGGGCCTGAAAAACTGTTTTTT. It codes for CASSLTGGPEKLFF.